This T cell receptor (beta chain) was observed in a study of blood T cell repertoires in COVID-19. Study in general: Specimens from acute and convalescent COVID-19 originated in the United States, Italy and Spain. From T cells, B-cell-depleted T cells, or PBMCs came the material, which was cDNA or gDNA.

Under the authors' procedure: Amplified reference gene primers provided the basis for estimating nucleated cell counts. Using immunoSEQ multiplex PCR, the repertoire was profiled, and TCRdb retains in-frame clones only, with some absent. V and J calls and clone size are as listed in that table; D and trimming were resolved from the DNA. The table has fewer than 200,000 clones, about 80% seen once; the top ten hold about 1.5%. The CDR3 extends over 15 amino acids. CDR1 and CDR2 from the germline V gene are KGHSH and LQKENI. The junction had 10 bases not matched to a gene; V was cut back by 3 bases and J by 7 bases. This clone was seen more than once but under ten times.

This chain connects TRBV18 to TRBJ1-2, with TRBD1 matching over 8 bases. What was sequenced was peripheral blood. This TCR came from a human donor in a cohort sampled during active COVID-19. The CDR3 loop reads CASSPNQGALGGYTF. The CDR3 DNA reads TGTGCCAGCTCACCCAACCAGGGGGCGCTCGGTGGCTACACCTTC.